Sequencing of this T cell receptor (beta chain) was carried out in a study of Tregs in tolerant kidney transplant recipients. Libraries were prepared by immunoSEQ multiplex PCR; TCRdb keeps only in-frame clonotypes and omits some of them. The sample's table shows roughly 48,000 clones. Study-level findings and limits: Antigen-driven expansion was suggested because donor-specific Tregs expanded more than all Tregs in tolerant patients.

As regards this clone: Antigen specificity is unknown. Read data end 3 residues before the CDR3 end; the end is taken from the germline J gene.

Unstimulated Tregs (CD4+CD25+CD127-) and CD4+CD25- non-Tregs were sorted from PBMCs. The CDR3 totals 13 residues. Trimming took off 2 bases at V and 5 bases at J, with 9 bases between the two ends. Germline V gene sequence: CDR1 SGHTA, CDR2 FQGNSA. The specimen was CD4+ T cells from blood, collected before the transplant. The receptor's source is a human donor who received a combined kidney and bone marrow transplant. The chain recombines TRBV7-2 with TRBJ1-2; D is perhaps TRBD1 (5 bases). Incomplete CDR3 DNA: TGTGCCAGCAGCTTATCCAGGGATTATGGC. It encodes CASSLSRDYG. The complete CDR3 reads CASSLSRDYGYTF.